This TCR beta chain was identified during a study of T cell clonality in common variable immunodeficiency. Study-wide findings and caveats: CVID subjects had higher TCRbeta clonality than healthy controls, most marked in about a third.

Assay used: immunoSEQ multiplex PCR; TCRdb lists only in-frame clones, some missing. This sample carries some 38,000 clones, none of them present only once. This clone was observed many times. The antigen is unknown. From the germline J gene comes the end of the CDR3, since the read stops 3 residues before it. The germline gives CDR1 PRHDT, CDR2 FYEKMQ (reference sequence). The V gene lost 7 bases and the J gene lost 5 bases, with 13 bases spanning the gap. This CDR3 has 13 residues. The chain combines TRBV13 with TRBJ2-3, with a tentative D call TRBD2 (6 bases). The sample consisted of peripheral blood mononuclear cells. The clonotype was recovered from a person between 18 and 75 years old in good health. The sequenced CDR3 bases are TGTGCCAGCACCCCAGCCGGGGGAGATACG. Translation gives CASTPAGGDT. The full CDR3 protein is CASTPAGGDTQYF.